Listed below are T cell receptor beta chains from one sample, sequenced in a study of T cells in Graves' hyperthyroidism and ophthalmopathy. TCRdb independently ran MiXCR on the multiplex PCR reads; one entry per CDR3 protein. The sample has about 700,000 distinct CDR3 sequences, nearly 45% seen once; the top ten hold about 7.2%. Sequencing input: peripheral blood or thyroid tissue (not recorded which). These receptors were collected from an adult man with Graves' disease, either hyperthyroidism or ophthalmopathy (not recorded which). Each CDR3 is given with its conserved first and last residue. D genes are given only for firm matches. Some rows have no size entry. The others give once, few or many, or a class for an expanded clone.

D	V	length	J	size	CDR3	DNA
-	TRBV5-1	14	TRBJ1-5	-	CAIWGSVGNQPQHF	TGCGCCATTTGGGGGAGTGTGGGCAATCAGCCCCAGCATTTT
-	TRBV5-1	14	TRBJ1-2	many	CASSLLRGEEGYTF	TGCGCCAGCAGCTTGCTTCGGGGCGAAGAGGGCTACACCTTC
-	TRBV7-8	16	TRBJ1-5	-	CASSTSPRGRNQPQHF	TGTGCCAGCAGTACCTCGCCTCGGGGGAGGAATCAGCCCCAGCATTTT
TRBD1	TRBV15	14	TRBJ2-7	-	CATSVDRGTYEQYF	TGTGCCACCAGCGTGGACAGGGGAACCTACGAGCAGTACTTC
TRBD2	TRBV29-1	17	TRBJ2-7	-	CSVERGGSRTSGSEQYF	TGCAGCGTTGAGCGGGGCGGGAGCCGGACTAGCGGGAGCGAGCAGTACTTC
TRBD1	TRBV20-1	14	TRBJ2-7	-	CSAGGQGLLYEQYF	TGCAGTGCCGGAGGACAGGGACTTTTGTACGAGCAGTACTTC
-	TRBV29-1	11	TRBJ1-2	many	CSVTGEGGYTF	TGCAGCGTGACGGGGGAGGGAGGCTACACCTTC
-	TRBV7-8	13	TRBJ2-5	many	CASSRWLGETQYF	TGTGCCAGCAGCAGGTGGCTAGGAGAGACCCAGTACTTC
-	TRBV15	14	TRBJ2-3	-	CATSRGSFTDTQYF	TGTGCCACCAGCAGGGGCAGTTTCACAGATACGCAGTATTTT
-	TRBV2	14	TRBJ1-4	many	CASSEDATNEKLFF	TGTGCCAGCAGTGAAGATGCAACTAATGAAAAACTGTTTTTT
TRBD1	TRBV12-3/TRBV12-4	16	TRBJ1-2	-	CASSMDRGGANYGYTF	TGTGCCAGCAGTATGGACAGGGGGGGAGCTAACTATGGCTACACCTTC
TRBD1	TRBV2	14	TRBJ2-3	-	CASSRGQGIDTQYF	TGTGCCAGCAGTCGGGGACAGGGAATAGATACGCAGTATTTT
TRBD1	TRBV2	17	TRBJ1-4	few	CASSEDTQGAIREKLFF	TGTGCCAGCAGTGAGGATACCCAGGGGGCGATACGGGAAAAACTGTTTTTT
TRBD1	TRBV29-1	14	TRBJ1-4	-	CSVQPGQGTEKLFF	TGCAGCGTTCAACCGGGACAGGGGACTGAAAAACTGTTTTTT
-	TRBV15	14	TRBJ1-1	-	CATSTLTEGVEAFF	TGTGCCACCAGCACCCTAACAGAGGGGGTTGAAGCTTTCTTT
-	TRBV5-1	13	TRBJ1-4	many	CASSEDSNEKLFF	TGTGCCAGCAGCGAAGACAGTAATGAAAAACTGTTTTTT
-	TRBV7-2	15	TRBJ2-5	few	CASSLDSRPQETQYF	TGTGCCAGCAGCTTGGACAGCCGCCCTCAAGAGACCCAGTACTTC
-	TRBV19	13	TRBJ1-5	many	CASSDFPDQPQHF	TGTGCCAGTTCGGACTTCCCCGATCAGCCCCAGCATTTT
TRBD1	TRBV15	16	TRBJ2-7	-	CATSIRQGANLYEQYF	TGTGCCACCAGCATCCGACAGGGGGCCAACCTCTACGAGCAGTACTTC
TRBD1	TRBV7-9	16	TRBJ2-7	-	CASPLRGTGATYEQYF	TGTGCCAGCCCCCTCCGGGGGACAGGGGCAACCTACGAGCAGTACTTC
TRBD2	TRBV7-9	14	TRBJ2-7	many	CASKKAGEDYEQYF	TGTGCCAGCAAGAAAGCGGGAGAAGACTACGAGCAGTACTTC
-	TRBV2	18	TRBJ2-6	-	CASSQEAGLVAGANVLTF	TGTGCCAGCAGCCAAGAAGCAGGGCTAGTAGCTGGGGCCAACGTCCTGACTTTC
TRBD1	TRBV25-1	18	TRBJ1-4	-	CALKRWKGDRSPSEKLFF	TGTGCTCTGAAGCGGTGGAAGGGGGACAGGTCGCCTAGTGAAAAACTGTTTTTT
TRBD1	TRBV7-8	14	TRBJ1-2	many	CASSLNGQGAGYTF	TGTGCCAGCAGCCTCAACGGACAGGGGGCAGGCTACACCTTC
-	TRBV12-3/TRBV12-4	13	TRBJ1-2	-	CASSCSRDYGYTF	TGTGCCAGCAGTTGCAGCCGGGACTATGGCTACACCTTC
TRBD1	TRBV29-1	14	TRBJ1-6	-	CSVGGTGGDSPLHF	TGCAGCGTTGGCGGGACAGGGGGGGATTCACCCCTCCACTTT
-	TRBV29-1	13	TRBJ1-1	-	CSVDTARDTEAFF	TGCAGCGTTGATACAGCCCGGGACACTGAAGCTTTCTTT
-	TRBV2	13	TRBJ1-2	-	CASSGRNHYGYTF	TGTGCCAGCAGTGGACGGAACCACTATGGCTACACCTTC
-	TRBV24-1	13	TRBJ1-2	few	CATSDRANYGYTF	TGTGCCACCAGTGATCGGGCGAACTATGGCTACACCTTC
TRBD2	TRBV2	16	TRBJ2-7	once	CASSLGGLATAYEQYF	TGTGCCAGCAGCTTAGGGGGACTAGCGACAGCCTACGAGCAGTACTTC
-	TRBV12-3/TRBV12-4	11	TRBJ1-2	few	CASSSIYGYTF	TGTGCCAGCAGTTCCATATATGGCTACACCTTC
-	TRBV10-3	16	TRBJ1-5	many	CAISPSREAGNQPQHF	TGTGCCATCAGTCCCTCTCGAGAAGCGGGCAATCAGCCCCAGCATTTT
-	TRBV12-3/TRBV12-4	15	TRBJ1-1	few	CASSETAWGNTEAFF	TGTGCCAGCAGCGAGACCGCCTGGGGGAACACTGAAGCTTTCTTT
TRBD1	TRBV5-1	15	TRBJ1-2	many	CASSPGPDRENGYTF	TGCGCCAGCAGCCCCGGACCGGACAGGGAGAATGGCTACACCTTC
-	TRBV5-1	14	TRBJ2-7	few	CASSLGGIRYEQYF	TGCGCCAGCAGCTTGGGTGGGATACGGTACGAGCAGTACTTC
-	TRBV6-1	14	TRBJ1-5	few	CASRDGYSNQPQHF	TGTGCCAGCAGGGACGGGTATAGCAATCAGCCCCAGCATTTT
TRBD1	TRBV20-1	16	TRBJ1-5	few	CSAREQGPYSNQPQHF	TGCAGTGCTAGGGAACAGGGGCCGTATAGCAATCAGCCCCAGCATTTT
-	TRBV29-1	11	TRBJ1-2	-	CSLSSGNGYTF	TGCAGTTTATCCTCGGGAAATGGCTACACCTTC
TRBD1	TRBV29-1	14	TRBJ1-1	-	CSADRGRGNTEAFF	TGCAGCGCGGACAGGGGCCGGGGGAACACTGAAGCTTTCTTT